This T cell receptor (beta chain) was recorded in a study of T-cell reconstitution after alpha-beta-depleted transplantation in children. TCRbeta library preparation incorporated unique molecular identifiers. TCRdb re-analysed the PCR reads in MiXCR, keeping a single row per CDR3 protein. The profile covers roughly 590,000 distinct CDR3 sequences, with around 17% appearing a single time and 0.85% to 1.3% taken by the ten largest. This CDR3 spans 14 amino acids. Trimming took off 4 bases at V and 3 bases at J, with 13 bases between the two ends. Germline-derived CDR1 and CDR2 are SGHRS and YFSETQ. The table lists this clonotype with a few counts.

Sequences were derived from PBMCs from the stem cell graft donor, sampled from the stem cell graft. The origin of this receptor is a human donor who donated a stem cell graft to a child with acute myeloid leukemia. The J gene is TRBJ1-1, the V gene TRBV5-1; possible D gene TRBD1, 6 bases. The CDR3 loop reads CASSRTEGHTEAFF. The CDR3 DNA sequence: TGCGCCAGCAGCCGGACAGAGGGGCACACTGAAGCTTTCTTT.